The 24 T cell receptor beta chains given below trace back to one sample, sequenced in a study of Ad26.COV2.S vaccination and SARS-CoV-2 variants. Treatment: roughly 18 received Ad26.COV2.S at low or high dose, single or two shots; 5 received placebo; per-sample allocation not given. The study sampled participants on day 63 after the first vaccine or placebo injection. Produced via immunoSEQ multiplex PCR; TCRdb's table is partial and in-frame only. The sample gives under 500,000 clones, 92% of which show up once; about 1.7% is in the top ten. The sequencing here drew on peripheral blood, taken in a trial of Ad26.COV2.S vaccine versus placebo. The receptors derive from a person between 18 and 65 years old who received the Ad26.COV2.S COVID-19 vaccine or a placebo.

The CDR3 is CASSLEGWGNQETQYF. For the CDR3, the DNA is TGTGCCAGCAGCTTAGAGGGTTGGGGGAACCAAGAGACCCAGTACTTC. The chain joins TRBV11-2 to TRBJ2-5; D may correspond to TRBD1 or TRBD2 (5 bases each). The CDR3 extends over 16 amino acids. Germline values: CDR1 SGHAT, CDR2 FQNNGV. The V end was cut by 0 bases, the J end by 0 bases, with 11 bases between.

The CDR3 nucleotides are TGTGCCAGCAGTGGCGGGGGGGCTTCCCATGAGCAGTTCTTC. It specifies CASSGGGASHEQFF. This chain uses TRBV6-2 or TRBV6-3 with TRBJ2-1; 9 nucleotides align to TRBD2. Per the germline V gene, CDR1 is MNHEY and CDR2 is SVGEGT. With 5 bases clipped from V and 8 bases from J, the junction kept 7 bases outside the gene matches. The CDR3 extends over 14 amino acids.

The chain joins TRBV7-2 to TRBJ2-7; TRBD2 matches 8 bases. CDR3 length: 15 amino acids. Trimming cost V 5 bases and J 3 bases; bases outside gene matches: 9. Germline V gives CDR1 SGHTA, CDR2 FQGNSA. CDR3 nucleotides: TGTGCCAGCAGCGTAAGAGCGGGGGAATTCTACGAGCAGTACTTC. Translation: CASSVRAGEFYEQYF.

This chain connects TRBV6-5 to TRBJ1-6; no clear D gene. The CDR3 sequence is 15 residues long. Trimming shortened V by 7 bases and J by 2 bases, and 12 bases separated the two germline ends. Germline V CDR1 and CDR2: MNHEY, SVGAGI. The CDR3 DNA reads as TGTGCCAGCAAAAGGGATGGGGCCTATAATTCACCCCTCCACTTT. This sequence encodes CASKRDGAYNSPLHF.

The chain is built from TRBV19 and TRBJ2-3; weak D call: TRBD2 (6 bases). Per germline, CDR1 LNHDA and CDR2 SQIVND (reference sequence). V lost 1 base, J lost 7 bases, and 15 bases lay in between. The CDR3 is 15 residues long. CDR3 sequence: CASSIGRGAQHTQYF. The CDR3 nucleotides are TGTGCCAGTAGTATAGGGCGCGGGGCTCAACATACGCAGTATTTT.

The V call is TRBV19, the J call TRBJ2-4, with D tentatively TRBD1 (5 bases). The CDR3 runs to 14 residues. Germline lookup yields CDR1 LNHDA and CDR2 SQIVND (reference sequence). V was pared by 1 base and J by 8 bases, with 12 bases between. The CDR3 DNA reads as TGTGCCAGTAGTATAGCAGGGTCTAAACACATTCAGTACTTC. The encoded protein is CASSIAGSKHIQYF.

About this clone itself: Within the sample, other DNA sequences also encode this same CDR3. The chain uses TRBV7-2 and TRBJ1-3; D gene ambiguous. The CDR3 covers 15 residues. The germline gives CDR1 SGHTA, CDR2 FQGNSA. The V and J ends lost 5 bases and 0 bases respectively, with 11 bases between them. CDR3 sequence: CASSLGGNSGNTIYF. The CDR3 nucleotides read TGTGCCAGCAGCCTCGGTGGGAACTCTGGAAACACCATATATTTT.

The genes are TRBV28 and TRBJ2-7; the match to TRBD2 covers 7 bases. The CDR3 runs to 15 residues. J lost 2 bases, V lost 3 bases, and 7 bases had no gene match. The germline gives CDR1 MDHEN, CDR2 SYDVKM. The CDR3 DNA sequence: TGTGCCAGCAGTTTGGGAGGGTCCCGCGCCTACGAGCAGTACTTC. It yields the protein CASSLGGSRAYEQYF.

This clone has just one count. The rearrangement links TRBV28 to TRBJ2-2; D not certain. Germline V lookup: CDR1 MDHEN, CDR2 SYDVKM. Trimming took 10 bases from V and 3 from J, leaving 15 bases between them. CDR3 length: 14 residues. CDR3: CATKEVVDTGELFF. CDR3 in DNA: TGTGCCACCAAAGAGGTGGTGGACACCGGGGAGCTGTTTTTT.

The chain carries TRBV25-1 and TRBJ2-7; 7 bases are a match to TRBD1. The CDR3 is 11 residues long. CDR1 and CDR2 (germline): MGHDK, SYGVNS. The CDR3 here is CASSELTGIVV. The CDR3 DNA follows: TGTGCCAGCAGTGAACTGACAGGGATCGTCGTC.

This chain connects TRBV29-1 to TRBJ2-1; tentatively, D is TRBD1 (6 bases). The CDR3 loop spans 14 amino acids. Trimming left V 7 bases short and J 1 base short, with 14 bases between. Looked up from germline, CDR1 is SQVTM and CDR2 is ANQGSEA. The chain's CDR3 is CSGRQASSYNEQFF. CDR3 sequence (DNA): TGCAGCGGGAGACAGGCCTCATCCTACAATGAGCAGTTCTTC.

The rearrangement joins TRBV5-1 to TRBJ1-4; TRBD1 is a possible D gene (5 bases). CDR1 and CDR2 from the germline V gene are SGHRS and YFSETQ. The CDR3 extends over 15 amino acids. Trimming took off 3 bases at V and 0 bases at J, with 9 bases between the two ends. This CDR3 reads CASSWGPTTNEKLFF. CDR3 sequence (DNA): TGCGCCAGCAGCTGGGGACCGACAACTAATGAAAAACTGTTTTTT.

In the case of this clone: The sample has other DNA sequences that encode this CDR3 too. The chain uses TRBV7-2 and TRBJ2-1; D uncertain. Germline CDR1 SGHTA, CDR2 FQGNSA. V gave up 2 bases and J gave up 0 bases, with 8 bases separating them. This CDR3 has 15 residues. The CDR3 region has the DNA TGTGCCAGCAGCTTATCTCAGAGCTCCTACAATGAGCAGTTCTTC. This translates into CASSLSQSSYNEQFF. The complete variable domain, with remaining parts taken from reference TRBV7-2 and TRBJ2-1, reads GAGVSQSPSNKVTEKGKDVELRCDPISGHTALYWYRQSLGQGLEFLIYFQGNSAPDKSGLPSDRFSAERTGGSVSTLTIQRTQQEDSAVYLCASSLSQSSYNEQFFGPGTRLTVL.

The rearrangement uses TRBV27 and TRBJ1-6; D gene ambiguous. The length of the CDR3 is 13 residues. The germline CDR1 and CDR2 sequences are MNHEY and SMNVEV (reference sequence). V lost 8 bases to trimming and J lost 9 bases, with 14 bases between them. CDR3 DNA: TGTGCCAGCTCCGACCCCCCAGGTTCACCCCTCCACTTT. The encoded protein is CASSDPPGSPLHF.

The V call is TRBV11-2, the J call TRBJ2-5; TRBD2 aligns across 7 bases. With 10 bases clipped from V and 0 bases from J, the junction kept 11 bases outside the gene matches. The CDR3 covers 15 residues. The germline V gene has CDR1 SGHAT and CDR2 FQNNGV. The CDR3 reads CATGPAGEYQETQYF. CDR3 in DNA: TGTGCCACCGGACCGGCGGGGGAGTACCAAGAGACCCAGTACTTC.

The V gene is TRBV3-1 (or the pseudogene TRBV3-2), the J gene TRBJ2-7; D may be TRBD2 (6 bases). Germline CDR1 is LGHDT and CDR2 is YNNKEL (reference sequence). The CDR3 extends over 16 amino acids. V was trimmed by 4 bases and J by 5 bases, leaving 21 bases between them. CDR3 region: CASSRTPGTGVHEQYF. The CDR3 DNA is TGTGCCAGCAGCCGGACCCCCGGGACGGGGGTCCACGAGCAGTACTTC.

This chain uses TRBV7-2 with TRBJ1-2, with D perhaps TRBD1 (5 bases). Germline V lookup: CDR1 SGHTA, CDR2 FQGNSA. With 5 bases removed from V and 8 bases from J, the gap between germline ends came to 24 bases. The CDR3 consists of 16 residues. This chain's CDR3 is CASSAGLGREGGGYTF. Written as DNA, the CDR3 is TGTGCCAGCAGCGCCGGCTTGGGCAGGGAGGGTGGAGGCTACACCTTC.

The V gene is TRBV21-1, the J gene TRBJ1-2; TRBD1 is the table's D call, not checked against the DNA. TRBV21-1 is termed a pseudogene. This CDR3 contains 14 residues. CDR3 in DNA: TGTGCCAGCAGCGAGGACAGGGTTCGGCATGGCTACACCTTC. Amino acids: CASSEDRVRHGYTF.

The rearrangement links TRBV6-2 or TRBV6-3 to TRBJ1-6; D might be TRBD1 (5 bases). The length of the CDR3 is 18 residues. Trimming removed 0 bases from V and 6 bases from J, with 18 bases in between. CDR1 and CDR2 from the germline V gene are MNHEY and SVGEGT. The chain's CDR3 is CASSYSTRQFSSNSPLHF. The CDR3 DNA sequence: TGTGCCAGCAGTTACTCGACGCGACAGTTTTCGAGTAATTCACCCCTCCACTTT.

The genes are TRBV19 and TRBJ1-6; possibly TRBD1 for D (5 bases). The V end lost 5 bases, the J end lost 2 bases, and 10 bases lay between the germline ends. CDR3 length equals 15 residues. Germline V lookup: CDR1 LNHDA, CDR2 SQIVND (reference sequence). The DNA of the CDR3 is TGTGCCAGTAGTCGGGGGGACCCCTATAATTCACCCCTCCACTTT. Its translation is CASSRGDPYNSPLHF.

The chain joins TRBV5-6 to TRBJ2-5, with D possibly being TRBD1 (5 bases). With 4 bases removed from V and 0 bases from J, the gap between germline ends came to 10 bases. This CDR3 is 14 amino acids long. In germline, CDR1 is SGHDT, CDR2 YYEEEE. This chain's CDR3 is CASSTQEYQETQYF. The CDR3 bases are TGTGCCAGCAGCACACAGGAGTACCAAGAGACCCAGTACTTC.

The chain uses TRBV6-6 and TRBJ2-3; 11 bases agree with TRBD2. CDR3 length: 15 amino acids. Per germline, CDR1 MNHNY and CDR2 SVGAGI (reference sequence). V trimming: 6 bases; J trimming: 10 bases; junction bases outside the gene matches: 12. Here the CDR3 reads CASSPLAGAPLAQYF. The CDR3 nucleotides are TGTGCCAGCAGCCCACTAGCGGGGGCTCCCCTTGCGCAGTATTTT.

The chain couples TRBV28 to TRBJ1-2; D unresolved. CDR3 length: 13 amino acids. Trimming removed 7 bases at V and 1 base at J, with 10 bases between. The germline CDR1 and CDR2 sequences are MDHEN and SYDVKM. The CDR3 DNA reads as TGTGCCAGCAAGGTGCGTCGTAACTATGGCTACACCTTC. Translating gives CASKVRRNYGYTF.

CDR3 coding DNA: TGTGCCAGCAGTGAAATGACAGGGTTACGTTTCGGGACTGAAGCTTTCTTT. Amino acid sequence: CASSEMTGLRFGTEAFF. The V gene is TRBV6-1, the J gene TRBJ1-1; 7 bases fit TRBD1. The CDR3 runs 17 residues. CDR1 and CDR2 (germline): MNHNS, SASEGT. V dropped 2 bases and J dropped 5; count of bases not matched to a gene: 14.